This entry describes one T cell receptor beta chain. These data originate in a study of CD8 T cells in Susac syndrome. Random hexamers were used to reverse transcribe an amount of 0.5 to 1 ug RNA. TCRdb re-called the immunoSEQ multiplex PCR reads with MiXCR, one entry per CDR3 protein. The table lists under 200,000 distinct CDR3 sequences, 95% of them singletons. Germline CDR1 is MGHRA and CDR2 is YSYEKL. The length of the CDR3 is 18 residues. V shed 0 bases, J shed 2 bases, and the junction held 4 bases outside the gene matches. The rearrangement links TRBV4-1 to TRBJ2-2; 12 nucleotides line up with TRBD2. The sequenced sample consisted of CD8+ T cells from PBMCs. The source is a human donor with multiple sclerosis. CDR3 loop: CASSQDSSGRGNTGELFF. Written as DNA, the CDR3 is TGCGCCAGCAGCCAAGATTCTAGCGGGAGGGGAAACACCGGGGAGCTGTTTTTT.